What follows are 29 T cell receptor beta chains derived from one specimen sequenced in a study of response to subunit inactivated influenza vaccine. MiXCR, applied by TCRdb to the RT-PCR reads, yields one record per CDR3 protein. The sample holds some 500,000 distinct CDR3 sequences, about 25% seen once. The material sequenced was CD4+ T cells sorted from PBMCs, taken roughly 5 days after vaccination. The receptors were gathered from a man aged 50 to 59 who received an inactivated influenza vaccine.

The rearrangement links TRBV12-3 or TRBV12-4 to TRBJ2-1; D is perhaps TRBD1 (5 bases). The CDR3 loop spans 17 amino acids. Trimming cost V 4 bases and J 0 bases, with 16 bases left between them. CDR3 in amino acids: CASSYYPGISSYNEQFF. CDR3 nucleotides: TGTGCCAGCAGTTATTATCCAGGGATCAGCTCCTACAATGAGCAGTTCTTC.

This chain connects TRBV11-1 to TRBJ1-1, with 8 positions matching TRBD1. The trim removed 5 bases at V and 4 bases at J, leaving 9 bases unmatched. This CDR3 is 15 amino acids long. Germline values: CDR1 SGHAT, CDR2 FQDESV (reference sequence). This CDR3 reads CASSLRTGLGTEAFF. CDR3 DNA sequence: TGTGCCAGCAGCCTACGGACAGGGCTGGGCACTGAAGCTTTCTTT. Full variable domain (outside the CDR3, taken from reference TRBV11-1 and TRBJ1-1): EAEVAQSPRYKITEKSQAVAFWCDPISGHATLYWYRQILGQGPELLVQFQDESVVDDSQLPKDRFSAERLKGVDSTLKIQPAELGDSAMYLCASSLRTGLGTEAFFGQGTRLTVV.

This rearrangement joins TRBV20-1 to TRBJ2-3; 7 bases fit TRBD2. The germline CDR1 and CDR2 sequences are DFQATT and SNEGSKA (reference sequence). CDR3 size: 13 residues. The V segment lost 5 bases and the J segment 0 bases; nucleotides outside the gene matches: 2. CDR3 nucleotide sequence: TGCAGTGCTGGGACTACCAGCACAGATACGCAGTATTTT. This translates into CSAGTTSTDTQYF.

The chain has TRBV7-2 and TRBJ2-5, with D unclear. The germline V gene encodes CDR1 SGHTA and CDR2 FQGNSA. Deletions cut 1 base from V and 2 bases from J, with 8 bases between. The CDR3 covers 14 residues. The CDR3 sequence: CASSLERLQETQYF. DNA of the CDR3: TGTGCCAGCAGCTTAGAACGGTTACAAGAGACCCAGTACTTC.

The chain is built from TRBV12-3 or TRBV12-4 and TRBJ1-6; no clear D. The CDR3 loop spans 12 amino acids. Trimming removed 3 bases from V and 6 bases from J, with 3 bases in between. The DNA for the CDR3 is TGTGCCAGCAGTTTCGGTAATTCACCCCTCCACTTT. Translating gives CASSFGNSPLHF.

The chain links TRBV5-1 to TRBJ2-7; 7 bases fit TRBD1. CDR1 is SGHRS, CDR2 YFSETQ, per germline. After removal of 4 bases from V and 6 bases from J, the junction contained 13 bases not matched to a gene. The CDR3 covers 15 residues. CDR3 loop: CASSATRQGFGEQYF. The CDR3 region has the DNA TGCGCCAGCAGCGCAACACGACAGGGATTTGGCGAGCAGTACTTC.

The chain uses TRBV10-3 and TRBJ1-5; D possibly corresponds to TRBD1 (6 bases). The germline CDR1 and CDR2 sequences are ENHRY and SYGVKD. This CDR3 region has 13 residues. V lost 6 bases to trimming and J lost 0 bases, with 6 bases between them. The CDR3 DNA sequence: TGTGCCATCAGACAGGGTAGCAATCAGCCCCAGCATTTT. Translated, it gives CAIRQGSNQPQHF.

The chain couples TRBV20-1 to TRBJ2-7; 9 positions agree with TRBD2. Germline CDR1 DFQATT, CDR2 SNEGSKA (reference sequence). Germline trimming cut 2 bases from V and 2 bases from J; bases unmatched to any gene: 4. CDR3 length: 14 residues. The CDR3 reads CSARFRGGAYEQYF. CDR3 nucleotide sequence: TGCAGTGCTAGATTTCGCGGGGGGGCCTACGAGCAGTACTTC.

This chain links TRBV28 with TRBJ2-3, with 7 positions matching TRBD2. V lost 2 bases, J lost 5 bases, and 7 bases stayed unmatched. The germline V gene has CDR1 MDHEN and CDR2 SYDVKM. The CDR3 runs 15 residues. CDR3 residues: CASSLAGDPLDTQYF. The CDR3 DNA reads as TGTGCCAGCAGTTTAGCGGGGGATCCGCTAGATACGCAGTATTTT.

The sample holds a few counts of this clonotype. CDR3 protein: CASSQRGGAGSYNEQFF. The CDR3 DNA reads as TGTGCCAGCAGCCAAAGGGGGGGGGCCGGCTCCTACAATGAGCAGTTCTTC. The J gene is TRBJ2-1, the V gene TRBV4-2, with D maybe TRBD2 (7 bases). The ends were cut back, 2 bases at V and 0 bases at J, with 14 bases in the middle. The CDR3 consists of 17 residues. Germline V gene sequence: CDR1 LGHNA, CDR2 YNFKEQ.

DNA of the CDR3: TGTGCCATCAGTGCCCGGACAGGAAGTTTCACAGATACGCAGTATTTT. Translated, it gives CAISARTGSFTDTQYF. The V call is TRBV10-3, the J call TRBJ2-3; TRBD1 agrees at 7 bases. With 4 bases clipped from V and 2 bases from J, the junction kept 9 bases outside the gene matches. Germline V gene data show CDR1 as ENHRY and CDR2 as SYGVKD. CDR3 length: 16 residues.

The V call is TRBV12-3 or TRBV12-4, the J call TRBJ2-5; no definite D call. V shed 3 bases and J shed 5 bases, with 13 bases lying between them. The CDR3 loop spans 14 amino acids. The CDR3, as DNA: TGTGCCAGCAGTTTCACCTCCCTCCCTGAGACCCAGTACTTC. This gives the protein CASSFTSLPETQYF.

This clonotype was recorded only once. The rearrangement joins TRBV18 to TRBJ2-3; D not resolved. The CDR3 runs to 16 residues. V lost 3 bases, J lost 1 base, and 14 bases lay in between. CDR1 KGHSH and CDR2 LQKENI come from the germline V gene. CDR3: CASSPAPQVGTDTQYF. The CDR3 DNA follows: TGTGCCAGCTCACCGGCTCCACAAGTCGGCACAGATACGCAGTATTTT.

This clonotype has only a few counts. This chain links TRBV5-6 with TRBJ1-2, with D possibly being TRBD1 (6 bases). This CDR3 contains 15 residues. Germline V gene sequence: CDR1 SGHDT, CDR2 YYEEEE. The V end lost 2 bases, the J end lost 2 bases, and 13 bases lay between the germline ends. The CDR3 loop reads CASSFRTVANYGYTF. For the CDR3, the DNA is TGTGCCAGCAGCTTCCGGACAGTAGCGAACTATGGCTACACCTTC.

The chain joins TRBV20-1 to TRBJ2-7; TRBD2 matches 11 bases. With 5 bases clipped from V and 6 bases from J, the junction kept 6 bases outside the gene matches. This CDR3 region has 13 residues. The germline V gene encodes CDR1 DFQATT and CDR2 SNEGSKA (reference sequence). This CDR3 reads CSAVTSGISEQYF. CDR3 bases: TGCAGTGCTGTGACTAGCGGGATTAGCGAGCAGTACTTC.

Only a few counts were recorded for this clonotype. A read error may account for a junction end that differs from germline. This chain joins TRBV12-3 or TRBV12-4 and TRBJ1-4, with D unclear. This CDR3 spans 14 amino acids. In nucleotides, the CDR3 is TGTGCCAGCAGTTTGAAAGGGAGCTATGAAAAACTTTTTTTT. This translates into CASSLKGSYEKLFF.

The chain combines TRBV6-2 or TRBV6-3 with TRBJ2-1; 14 positions match TRBD2. V gave up 5 bases and J gave up 7 bases; unmatched junction bases: 13. The CDR3 runs 18 residues. Germline assignment: CDR1 MNHEY and CDR2 SVGEGT. The CDR3 sequence is CASSTRLAGGQFYNEQFF. Here the CDR3 DNA reads TGTGCCAGCAGTACCCGACTAGCGGGAGGGCAGTTTTATAATGAGCAGTTCTTC.

This chain uses TRBV5-1 with TRBJ2-7; TRBD1 or TRBD2 may be the D gene (5 bases each). V was cut by 0 bases and J by 5 bases, with 18 bases left in between. Germline V gene lookup returns CDR1 SGHRS and CDR2 YFSETQ. The CDR3 spans 16 residues. For the CDR3, the DNA is TGCGCCAGCAGCTTGGAGGGACCGGAGGTTGGCAACGAGCAGTACTTC. Translated, it gives CASSLEGPEVGNEQYF.

This clonotype was detected a few times. This sequence joins TRBV6-2 or TRBV6-3 and TRBJ1-3, with no clear D. V was pared by 4 bases and J by 2 bases, with 12 bases between. This CDR3 has 15 amino acids. CDR1 and CDR2 from the germline V gene are MNHEY and SVGEGT. This CDR3 reads CASSWGVGAGNTIYF. The DNA of the CDR3 is TGTGCCAGCAGTTGGGGAGTTGGGGCTGGAAACACCATATATTTT.

With regard to this clonotype: A read error may produce the germline difference seen at one junction end. The V and J genes are TRBV6-1 and TRBJ1-1; tentative D call: TRBD1 (5 bases). This CDR3 comprises 15 residues. Germline values: CDR1 MNHNS, CDR2 SASEGT. CDR3 nucleotides: TGTGTCAGCAGTCCAAGGGGCACAGTGAACACTGAAGCTTTCTTT. As protein: CVSSPRGTVNTEAFF.

V is TRBV10-3 and J is TRBJ2-2; 9 nucleotides match TRBD1. This CDR3 contains 14 residues. Germline V gene sequence: CDR1 ENHRY, CDR2 SYGVKD. V shed 5 bases, J shed 6 bases, and the junction held 4 bases outside the gene matches. CDR3 nucleotide sequence: TGTGCCATCAGTCGGGACAGGGTGGCCGGGGAGCTGTTTTTT. Its translation: CAISRDRVAGELFF.

The V and J genes are TRBV7-2 and TRBJ2-5, with D possibly being TRBD2 (6 bases). Germline loops: CDR1 SGHTA, CDR2 FQGNSA. The CDR3 is 17 amino acids. V was clipped by 3 bases and J by 5 bases, with 22 bases between them. CDR3 coding DNA: TGTGCCAGCAGCTTTAGGAGTGCGACGGGAGAGGGTGAGACCCAGTACTTC. Protein product: CASSFRSATGEGETQYF.

This chain links TRBV5-1 with TRBJ2-5; the match to TRBD2 covers 10 bases. The CDR3 is made up of 15 amino acids. Per the germline V gene, CDR1 is SGHRS and CDR2 is YFSETQ. The trim removed 1 base at V and 5 bases at J, leaving 5 bases unmatched. The DNA of the CDR3 is TGCGCCAGCAGCTTGCTAGCGGGGGCGACGGAGACCCAGTACTTC. Its protein is CASSLLAGATETQYF.

This clonotype was recorded once. The chain uses TRBV7-9 and TRBJ2-5; D call uncertain. V was cut by 0 bases and J by 4 bases, with 9 bases left in between. The germline CDR1 and CDR2 sequences are SEHNR and FQNEAQ (reference sequence). CDR3 length equals 14 residues. This CDR3 reads CASSLAASAETQYF. The CDR3 DNA reads TGTGCCAGCAGCTTAGCTGCCAGCGCAGAGACCCAGTACTTC.

This clonotype was seen a handful of times. V usage is TRBV15 and J usage is TRBJ2-5, with D possibly TRBD2 on 5 matching bases. CDR3 size: 11 residues. Germline CDR1 LNHNV, CDR2 YYDKDF (reference sequence). Trimming cost V 4 bases and J 7 bases, with 7 bases left between them. CDR3 in amino acids: CATSIRGTQYF. CDR3 DNA sequence: TGTGCCACCAGCATCCGGGGGACCCAGTACTTC. The full variable domain, rest sourced from reference TRBV15 and TRBJ2-5, is DAMVIQNPRYQVTQFGKPVTLSCSQTLNHNVMYWYQQKSSQAPKLLFHYYDKDFNNEADTPDNFQSRRPNTSFCFLDIRSPGLGDTAMYLCATSIRGTQYFGPGTRLLVL.

The rearrangement joins TRBV20-1 to TRBJ2-3; perhaps TRBD2 as D (5 bases). The germline gives CDR1 DFQATT, CDR2 SNEGSKA (reference sequence). Trimming stripped 0 bases from V and 4 bases from J, with 14 bases between. The CDR3 is 15 amino acids. The CDR3 region has the DNA TGCAGTGCTAGAGACGCCGTTTGGAGGTCAGATACGCAGTATTTT. Protein product: CSARDAVWRSDTQYF.

The chain has TRBV20-1 and TRBJ2-1; the match to TRBD2 covers 8 bases. CDR1 and CDR2 from the germline V gene are DFQATT and SNEGSKA (reference sequence). This CDR3 spans 15 amino acids. The V segment lost 0 bases and the J segment 1 base; nucleotides outside the gene matches: 2. For the CDR3, the DNA is TGCAGTGCTAGAGAGCGGGGGGCATCCTACAATGAGCAGTTCTTC. Translating it yields CSARERGASYNEQFF.

The chain links TRBV6-2 or TRBV6-3 to TRBJ2-7; D gene uncertain. This CDR3 contains 14 residues. Germline values: CDR1 MNHEY, CDR2 SVGEGT. V was trimmed by 6 bases and J by 1 base, leaving 13 bases between them. CDR3 amino acids: CASRTGPLSYEQYF. In DNA form, the CDR3 reads TGTGCCAGCAGAACCGGGCCGTTATCCTACGAGCAGTACTTC.

The genes are TRBV10-3 and TRBJ1-1; 7 bases match TRBD1. The germline gives CDR1 ENHRY, CDR2 SYGVKD. The CDR3 has 14 residues. V lost 4 bases and J lost 2; bases outside the gene matches: 4. The CDR3 region has the DNA TGTGCCATCAGTGTGGACAGGTTCAACACTGAAGCTTTCTTT. Translation gives CAISVDRFNTEAFF.